The TCR beta chain under discussion was sequenced for a study of OX40 agonist ivuxolimab in advanced cancers. Overall study context: Around 40% of patients had received prior checkpoint inhibitor therapy. Partial responses were seen in three patients, one with hepatocellular carcinoma and two with cutaneous melanoma.

The CDR3 runs 11 residues. CDR1 is MDHEN, CDR2 SYDVKM, per germline. V lost 10 bases and J lost 4, with 11 bases in between. Libraries were prepared by immunoSEQ multiplex PCR; TCRdb keeps only in-frame clonotypes and omits some of them. Of about 36,000 clones listed, about 88% are singletons. With autoimmune disease history or systemic immunosuppression, patients were excluded. On cycle 4 day 1 and cycle 7 day 1, as well as at baseline, blood was sampled. V usage is TRBV28 and J usage is TRBJ2-7; D may be TRBD1 (7 bases). This receptor was taken from an adult with an advanced solid tumor such as melanoma, head and neck, liver or kidney cancer. The input for sequencing was CD4+ or CD8+ T cells sorted from blood, taken in a trial of the OX40 agonist ivuxolimab. The CDR3 coding sequence is TGTGCCACCAGGGGGGCTTACGAGCAGTACTTC. It encodes CATRGAYEQYF.